The source of this T cell receptor beta chain is a study of shared clonotypes between healthy human individuals. V lost 2 bases and J 5 bases, leaving 16 bases between the germline ends. The germline V gene has CDR1 MNHNY and CDR2 SVGAGI (reference sequence). The CDR3 is 15 residues long. TCRdb's table, derived via immunoSEQ multiplex PCR, lists solely in-frame clones and lacks some. This table has roughly 1,000,000 clones, more than 75% appearing once. Material for sequencing was memory CD4+ T cells from PBMCs. Subset denoted: CD45RA-negative fraction. The source is a man between 18 and 29 years old in good health. Some clones in this sample may be carry-over from other donors' samples. J is TRBJ2-7 and V is TRBV6-6; the D is unclear. CDR3 DNA sequence: TGTGCCAGCAGTTACGGGCGGCGCCGCGACGACGAGCAGTACTTC. As protein: CASSYGRRRDDEQYF.